This T cell receptor (beta chain) was identified in a study of T cell repertoires in cytomegalovirus infection. Study-level background: Both CMV infection and a matching HLA type were indicated by public TCR beta signatures.

One entry per CDR3 protein results from TCRdb running MiXCR on the reads. The sample has about 830,000 distinct CDR3 sequences, approximately 32% seen once. General study findings and limits: Pooled public TCR beta family frequency picked out CMV carriers with the relevant HLA. Across the ex vivo response, the dominant clonotypes were HLA-C-restricted CMV-specific TCR beta clonotypes.

This CDR3 region has 13 residues. Germline values: CDR1 MNHEY, CDR2 SVGEGT. Between the trimmed V and J ends, which lost 4 bases and 4 bases, there was a span of 8 bases. This clonotype was recorded at least ten times. Its matching antigen is unknown. This clonotype was sampled from a human donor in good health (CMV status not recorded). Some clones in this sample may be carry-over from other donors' samples. This chain links TRBV6-2 or TRBV6-3 with TRBJ2-1; D not certain. This specimen consisted of cultured CD8+ T cells from PBMCs, obtained from culture after CMV antigen stimulation. The CDR3 region has the DNA TGTGCCAGCAGTTCAGGATTGTACAATGAGCAGTTCTTC. Translated: CASSSGLYNEQFF.